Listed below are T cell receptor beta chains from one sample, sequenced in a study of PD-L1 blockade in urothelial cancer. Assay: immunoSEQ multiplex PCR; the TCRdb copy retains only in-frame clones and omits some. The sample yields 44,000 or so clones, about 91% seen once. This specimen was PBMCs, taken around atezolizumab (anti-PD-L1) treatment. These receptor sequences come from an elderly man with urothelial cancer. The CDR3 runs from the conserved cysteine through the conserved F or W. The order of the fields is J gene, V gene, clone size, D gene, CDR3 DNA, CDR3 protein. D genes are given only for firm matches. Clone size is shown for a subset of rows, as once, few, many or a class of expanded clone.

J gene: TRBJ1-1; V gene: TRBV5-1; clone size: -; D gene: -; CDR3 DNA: TGCGCCAGCAGCTTGGGGGCAGAGAACACTGAAGCTTTCTTT; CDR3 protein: CASSLGAENTEAFF
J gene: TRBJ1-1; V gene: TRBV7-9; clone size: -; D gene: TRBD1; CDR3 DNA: TGTGCCAGCAGCCCCTCCGGGACAGGGGGCACTGAAGCTTTCTTT; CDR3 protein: CASSPSGTGGTEAFF
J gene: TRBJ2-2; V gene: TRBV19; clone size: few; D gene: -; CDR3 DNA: TGTGCCAGTAGTGTAATGAACACCGGGGAGCTGTTTTTT; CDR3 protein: CASSVMNTGELFF
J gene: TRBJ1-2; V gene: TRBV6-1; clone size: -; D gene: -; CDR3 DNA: TGTGCCAGCAGTGATAATTACATGGCGAAGGGGTTTAACTATGGCTACACCTTC; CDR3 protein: CASSDNYMAKGFNYGYTF
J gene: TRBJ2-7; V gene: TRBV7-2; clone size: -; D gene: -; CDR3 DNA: TGTGCCAGCAGCTTATTTTCGGAGACCTACGAGCAGTACTTC; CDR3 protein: CASSLFSETYEQYF
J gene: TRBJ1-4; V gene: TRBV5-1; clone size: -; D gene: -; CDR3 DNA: TGCGCCAGCAGTAGGGGTTTTACAACTAATGAAAAACTGTTTTTT; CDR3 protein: CASSRGFTTNEKLFF
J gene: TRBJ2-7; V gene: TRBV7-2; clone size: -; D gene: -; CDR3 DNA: TGTGCCAGCAGCTTGAATAGACTATCCTACGAGCAGTACTTC; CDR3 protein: CASSLNRLSYEQYF
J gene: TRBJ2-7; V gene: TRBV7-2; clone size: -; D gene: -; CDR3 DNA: TGTGCCAGCAGCCCTCCCGGGGGTAGGTACGAGCAGTACTTC; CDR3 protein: CASSPPGGRYEQYF
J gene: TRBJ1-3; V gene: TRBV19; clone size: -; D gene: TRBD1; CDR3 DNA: TGTGCCAGTAGCCAATCGACGGGACAGCGAAGAAACACCATATATTTT; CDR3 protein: CASSQSTGQRRNTIYF
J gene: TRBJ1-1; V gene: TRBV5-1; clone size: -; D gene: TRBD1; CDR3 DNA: TGCGCCAGCAGCTTGACAGGGGGCACTGAAGCTTTCTTT; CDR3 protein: CASSLTGGTEAFF
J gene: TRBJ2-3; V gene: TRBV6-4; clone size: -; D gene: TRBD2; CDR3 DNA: TGTGCCAGCAGTGCCACTAGCGGGACGGATACGCAGTATTTT; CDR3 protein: CASSATSGTDTQYF
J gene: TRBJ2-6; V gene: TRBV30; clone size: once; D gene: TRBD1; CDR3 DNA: TGTGCCTGGTCCCAACGGGACAGGCACCTGTCTGGGGCCAACGTCCTGACTTTC; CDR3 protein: CAWSQRDRHLSGANVLTF
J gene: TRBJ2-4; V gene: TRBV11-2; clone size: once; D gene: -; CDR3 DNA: TGTGCCAGCAGCTCTGGGACACCCCTATCCAAAAACATTCAGTACTTC; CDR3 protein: CASSSGTPLSKNIQYF
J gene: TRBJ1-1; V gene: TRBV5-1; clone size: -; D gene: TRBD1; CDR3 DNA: TGCGCCAGCAGGCTTGGGACAGCGAACACTGAAGCTTTCTTT; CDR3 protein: CASRLGTANTEAFF
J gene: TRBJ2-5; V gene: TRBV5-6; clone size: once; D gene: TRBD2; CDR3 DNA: TGTGCCAGCAGCTTCAAACGACTAGCGGGATTCCAAGAGACCCAGTACTTC; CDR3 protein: CASSFKRLAGFQETQYF
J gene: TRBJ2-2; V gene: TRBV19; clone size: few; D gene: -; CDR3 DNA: TGTGCCAGTATGCGGCCCATGGCCACCGGGGAGCTGTTTTTT; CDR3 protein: CASMRPMATGELFF
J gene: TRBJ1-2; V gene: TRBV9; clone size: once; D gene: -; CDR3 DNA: TGTGCCAGCAGCGTAGGGTCGGGGGGCGCAGGCTATGGCTACACCTTC; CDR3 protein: CASSVGSGGAGYGYTF
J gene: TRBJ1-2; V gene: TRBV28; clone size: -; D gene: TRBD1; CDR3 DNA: TGTGCCAGCAGTTCCTCCGGGACAGGGTTCTCTGGCTACACCTTC; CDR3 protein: CASSSSGTGFSGYTF
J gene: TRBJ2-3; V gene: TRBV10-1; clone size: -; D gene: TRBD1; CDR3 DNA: TGCGCCAGCAGTACAGGGGTCGGGGCAGATACGCAGTATTTT; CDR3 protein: CASSTGVGADTQYF
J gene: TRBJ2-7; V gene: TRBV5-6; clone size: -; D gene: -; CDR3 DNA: TGTGCCAGCAGCTTGAGGACAGGGCCTAGCGGCTCCGGCTCCTACGAGCAGTACTTC; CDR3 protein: CASSLRTGPSGSGSYEQYF
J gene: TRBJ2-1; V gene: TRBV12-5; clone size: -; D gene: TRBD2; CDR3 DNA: TGTGCTAGTGGTTTGGCGGCGGGAGTCCGATTCTTC; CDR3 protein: CASGLAAGVRFF
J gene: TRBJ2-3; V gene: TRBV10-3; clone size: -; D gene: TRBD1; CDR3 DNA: TGTGCCATCAGCCCGGGACAGGGGAACACAGATACGCAGTATTTT; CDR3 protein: CAISPGQGNTDTQYF
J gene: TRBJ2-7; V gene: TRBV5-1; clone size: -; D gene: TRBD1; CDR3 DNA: TGCGCCAGCAGCTTACTGACAGGGGCAGGCCACGAGCAGTACTTC; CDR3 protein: CASSLLTGAGHEQYF
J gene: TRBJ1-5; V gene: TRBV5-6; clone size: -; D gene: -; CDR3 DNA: TGTGCCAGCAGCTTCGGGGGTAGCAATCAGCCCCAGCATTTT; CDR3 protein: CASSFGGSNQPQHF